A few counts support the clone carrying this TCR beta chain. Its antigen remains unidentified. With no exceptions, donors were healthy Caucasians. The source of the sample is a study of identical twins. Study-wide results and limits: Beta clonotypes that were abundant in cord blood contained fewer insertions, a pattern absent from memory repertoires. Twins' excess sharing was less marked for out-of-frame beta sequences.

Template switching added a universal primer site; cDNA carried unique molecular identifiers. Each CDR3 protein gets one entry after TCRdb re-called the 5' RACE reads with MiXCR. The sample consists of about 240,000 distinct CDR3 sequences, about 13% of them appearing once. These same records also appear under a second study, on yellow fever vaccine responses in identical twins.

The receptor was derived from a young woman in good health. Sequenced sample: memory (CD45RO+) T cells sorted from blood.

The CDR3 coding sequence is TGTGCCAGCAGCTCCCGGACTAGCGGGAGGATAAGGTCCTACGAGCAGTACTTC. Protein sequence: CASSSRTSGRIRSYEQYF. This sequence joins TRBV11-2 and TRBJ2-7, with TRBD2 identical over 14 bases. The CDR3 is 18 amino acids. Trimming took 4 bases from V and 1 from J; bases not matched to a gene: 9. The germline gives CDR1 SGHAT, CDR2 FQNNGV.